This is a list of T cell receptor beta chains from one sample in a study of CD8+ T cells in alopecia areata. Method: immunoSEQ multiplex PCR; TCRdb's copy keeps in-frame clones and lacks some. Among 150,000 to 200,000 clones listed, roughly 61% were seen once. Here the sequenced sample was CD8+ T cells sorted from blood, taken at week 24, from a patient treated with tofacitinib. The receptors derive from a human donor with alopecia areata. CDR3s include the opening cysteine and the closing phenylalanine or tryptophan. Each record gives: D gene, J gene, clone size, V gene, CDR3 protein, CDR3 DNA. The D gene is left open where the match is weak. For some rows the clone size is stated as once, few or many, or as a class when expanded; others skip it.

D: TRBD1; J: TRBJ2-3; size: .; V: TRBV11-3; CDR3: CASSLNRGQLADTQYF; DNA: TGTGCCAGCAGCTTAAACAGGGGGCAGCTAGCAGATACGCAGTATTTT
D: TRBD1; J: TRBJ2-5; size: .; V: TRBV10-3; CDR3: CATKDRDSETQYF; DNA: TGTGCCACCAAGGACAGGGACTCAGAGACCCAGTACTTC
D: TRBD1; J: TRBJ2-5; size: .; V: TRBV7-9; CDR3: CASSPRDRDQETQYF; DNA: TGTGCCAGCAGCCCCCGGGACAGGGATCAAGAGACCCAGTACTTC
D: .; J: TRBJ1-5; size: few; V: TRBV19; CDR3: CASRKGSQPQHF; DNA: TGTGCCAGTAGGAAGGGAAGTCAGCCCCAGCATTTT
D: .; J: TRBJ1-2; size: .; V: TRBV9; CDR3: CASFRQAPGYGYTF; DNA: TGTGCCAGCTTCCGACAGGCCCCAGGCTATGGCTACACCTTC
D: .; J: TRBJ1-5; size: .; V: TRBV30; CDR3: CAWSRQTNNQPQHF; DNA: TGTGCCTGGAGTAGACAGACCAACAATCAGCCCCAGCATTTT
D: .; J: TRBJ1-2; size: once; V: TRBV29-1; CDR3: CSVDRDYGYTF; DNA: TGCAGCGTTGACAGGGATTATGGCTACACCTTC
D: .; J: TRBJ1-5; size: once; V: TRBV4-1; CDR3: CASSPRSRWQIKGNQPQHF; DNA: TGCGCCAGCAGCCCCCGAAGTAGGTGGCAAATCAAAGGCAATCAGCCCCAGCATTTT
D: TRBD1; J: TRBJ2-7; size: .; V: TRBV9; CDR3: CASSVDPAGQGRDEQYF; DNA: TGTGCCAGCAGCGTAGACCCCGCGGGACAGGGGAGGGACGAGCAGTACTTC
D: TRBD2; J: TRBJ2-3; size: once; V: TRBV4-1; CDR3: CASRDSGGTTDTQYF; DNA: TGCGCCAGCAGGGATAGCGGGGGAACCACAGATACGCAGTATTTT
D: .; J: TRBJ2-2; size: .; V: TRBV29-1; CDR3: CSLAKIRSLYKGAGELFF; DNA: TGCAGCCTAGCGAAGATCCGGAGTTTGTATAAGGGAGCCGGGGAGCTGTTTTTT
D: .; J: TRBJ2-7; size: .; V: TRBV9; CDR3: CASSPGRGSLSYEQYF; DNA: TGTGCCAGCAGCCCGGGGAGGGGGTCTCTCTCCTACGAGCAGTACTTC
D: .; J: TRBJ1-3; size: .; V: TRBV2; CDR3: CASSRESSGNTIYF; DNA: TGTGCCAGCTCCCGAGAGAGCTCTGGAAACACCATATATTTT
D: .; J: TRBJ1-5; size: .; V: TRBV28; CDR3: CASSPGPAKPQHF; DNA: TGTGCCAGCAGTCCGGGACCGGCAAAGCCCCAGCATTTT
D: .; J: TRBJ1-5; size: .; V: TRBV7-8; CDR3: CASSTVNQPQHF; DNA: TGTGCCAGCAGCACGGTAAATCAGCCCCAGCATTTT
D: .; J: TRBJ2-1; size: .; V: TRBV9; CDR3: CASRAGSTAGEQFF; DNA: TGTGCCAGCAGAGCAGGGTCGACCGCGGGTGAGCAGTTCTTC
D: .; J: TRBJ1-6; size: few; V: TRBV7-9; CDR3: CASSLAVGEGPLHF; DNA: TGTGCCAGCAGCTTAGCCGTCGGGGAGGGCCCCCTCCACTTT
D: .; J: TRBJ1-2; size: few; V: TRBV6-1; CDR3: CASSGTGSGPYGYTF; DNA: TGTGCCAGCAGTGGAACAGGGTCGGGGCCCTATGGCTACACCTTC
D: TRBD1; J: TRBJ1-3; size: .; V: TRBV15; CDR3: CATSSPGTEGNTIYF; DNA: TGTGCCACCAGCAGCCCAGGGACAGAAGGAAACACCATATATTTT
D: .; J: TRBJ2-2; size: .; V: TRBV30; CDR3: CAWSGILTGELFF; DNA: TGTGCCTGGAGCGGAATCCTCACCGGGGAGCTGTTTTTT
D: .; J: TRBJ2-3; size: few; V: TRBV9; CDR3: CASSVDTDTQYF; DNA: TGTGCCAGCAGCGTAGACACAGATACGCAGTATTTT
D: .; J: TRBJ2-1; size: few; V: TRBV4-1; CDR3: CAAGRPNEQFF; DNA: TGCGCTGCCGGTCGACCGAATGAGCAGTTCTTC
D: .; J: TRBJ2-3; size: once; V: TRBV13; CDR3: CASSSGSYTDTQYF; DNA: TGTGCCAGCAGTTCAGGGAGTTACACAGATACGCAGTATTTT
D: .; J: TRBJ2-7; size: few; V: TRBV5-1; CDR3: CASSFRADLSYEQYF; DNA: TGCGCCAGCAGCTTTAGGGCAGACCTCTCCTACGAGCAGTACTTC
D: .; J: TRBJ1-1; size: few; V: TRBV7-9; CDR3: CASSSRGDTEAFF; DNA: TGTGCCAGCAGCTCCAGGGGTGACACTGAAGCTTTCTTT
D: .; J: TRBJ2-7; size: few; V: TRBV27; CDR3: CASSTGPDYEQYF; DNA: TGTGCCAGCAGTACAGGGCCAGACTACGAGCAGTACTTC
D: TRBD1; J: TRBJ2-7; size: .; V: TRBV28; CDR3: CASRGDSESSYEQYF; DNA: TGTGCCAGCAGGGGGGACAGCGAGAGCTCCTACGAGCAGTACTTC
D: TRBD2; J: TRBJ2-3; size: .; V: TRBV2; CDR3: CASRPTSGGARDTQYF; DNA: TGTGCCAGCAGGCCGACTAGCGGGGGAGCCCGGGATACGCAGTATTTT
D: .; J: TRBJ1-2; size: .; V: TRBV6-4; CDR3: CASSGGASGYTF; DNA: TGTGCCAGCAGTGGGGGGGCAAGTGGCTACACCTTC
D: .; J: TRBJ2-7; size: .; V: TRBV7-9; CDR3: CASRKDGQGWDEQYF; DNA: TGTGCCAGCAGGAAAGATGGTCAGGGATGGGACGAGCAGTACTTC
D: .; J: TRBJ2-6; size: .; V: TRBV5-1; CDR3: CASSLDWSGANVLTF; DNA: TGCGCCAGCAGCTTGGATTGGTCTGGGGCCAACGTCCTGACTTTC
D: .; J: TRBJ2-3; size: few; V: TRBV15; CDR3: CATSRGSADTQYF; DNA: TGTGCCACCAGCAGAGGGTCAGCAGATACGCAGTATTTT
D: .; J: TRBJ2-5; size: .; V: TRBV13; CDR3: CASSLKKLETQYF; DNA: TGTGCCAGCAGCTTAAAGAAGTTAGAGACCCAGTACTTC
D: .; J: TRBJ2-7; size: few; V: TRBV19; CDR3: CASSILPDTNSYEQYF; DNA: TGTGCCAGTAGTATACTCCCGGACACTAACTCCTACGAGCAGTACTTC
D: .; J: TRBJ2-7; size: .; V: TRBV7-6; CDR3: CASSPHENRFYEQYF; DNA: TGTGCCAGCAGCCCTCACGAAAACAGATTTTACGAGCAGTACTTC
D: .; J: TRBJ2-7; size: .; V: TRBV19; CDR3: CASSPSGTNPYEQYF; DNA: TGTGCCAGTAGTCCCTCCGGGACAAACCCCTACGAGCAGTACTTC
D: TRBD1; J: TRBJ2-1; size: few; V: TRBV2; CDR3: CASTGQGASYNEQFF; DNA: TGTGCCAGCACAGGACAGGGAGCGTCCTACAATGAGCAGTTCTTC
D: .; J: TRBJ2-3; size: .; V: TRBV4-1; CDR3: CASSHVRDTQYF; DNA: TGCGCCAGCAGCCACGTAAGGGATACGCAGTATTTT
D: .; J: TRBJ2-5; size: .; V: TRBV4-1; CDR3: CASSQASRETQYF; DNA: TGCGCCAGCAGCCAAGCTAGCAGGGAGACCCAGTACTTC
D: TRBD1; J: TRBJ1-5; size: .; V: TRBV4-2; CDR3: CASSPQGFGQPQHF; DNA: TGTGCCAGCAGCCCACAGGGGTTTGGTCAGCCCCAGCATTTT
D: .; J: TRBJ2-5; size: .; V: TRBV4-2; CDR3: CASSQSPSGFSLGETQYF; DNA: TGTGCCAGCAGCCAAAGTCCCTCGGGATTTTCACTGGGAGAGACCCAGTACTTC
D: .; J: TRBJ1-2; size: few; V: TRBV4-2; CDR3: CASSPRDGNYGYTF; DNA: TGTGCCAGCAGCCCAAGGGACGGAAACTATGGCTACACCTTC
D: .; J: TRBJ1-2; size: few; V: TRBV5-1; CDR3: CASSQKMHFGFYGYTF; DNA: TGCGCCAGCAGTCAGAAGATGCATTTCGGGTTCTATGGCTACACCTTC
D: TRBD1; J: TRBJ2-7; size: .; V: TRBV10-3; CDR3: CASRDRGDEQYF; DNA: TGTGCCAGCCGGGACAGGGGGGACGAGCAGTACTTC
D: .; J: TRBJ2-2; size: .; V: TRBV4-1; CDR3: CASSQVPRKTGELFF; DNA: TGCGCCAGCAGCCAAGTGCCCCGGAAAACCGGGGAGCTGTTTTTT
D: .; J: TRBJ1-5; size: few; V: TRBV6-6; CDR3: CASSQGPGDQPQHF; DNA: TGTGCCAGCTCCCAGGGACCGGGGGATCAGCCCCAGCATTTT
D: TRBD1; J: TRBJ2-1; size: .; V: TRBV9; CDR3: CASSAQGRGSYNEQFF; DNA: TGTGCCAGCAGCGCCCAGGGCAGGGGGTCCTACAATGAGCAGTTCTTC
D: .; J: TRBJ1-4; size: .; V: TRBV15; CDR3: CATSGGGDEKLFF; DNA: TGTGCCACCAGTGGCGGGGGCGACGAAAAACTGTTTTTT
D: .; J: TRBJ1-1; size: few; V: TRBV14; CDR3: CASSQDGYEAFF; DNA: TGTGCCAGCAGCCAAGATGGGTATGAAGCTTTCTTT
D: .; J: TRBJ2-3; size: .; V: TRBV15; CDR3: CATSRNLPGRGTDTQYF; DNA: TGTGCCACCAGCAGGAACCTACCGGGCCGGGGCACAGATACGCAGTATTTT
D: .; J: TRBJ1-2; size: .; V: TRBV9; CDR3: CASSVVQNYGYTF; DNA: TGTGCCAGCAGCGTAGTACAGAACTATGGCTACACCTTC
D: .; J: TRBJ1-5; size: .; V: TRBV29-1; CDR3: CSVEESPGGNQPQHF; DNA: TGCAGCGTTGAAGAATCCCCCGGGGGGAATCAGCCCCAGCATTTT
D: .; J: TRBJ2-7; size: .; V: TRBV5-6; CDR3: CASSPGFLYEQYF; DNA: TGTGCCAGCAGCCCGGGGTTTCTCTACGAGCAGTACTTC
D: .; J: TRBJ2-7; size: .; V: TRBV27; CDR3: CASSLQTPYSAIHSYEQYF; DNA: TGTGCCAGCAGTCTACAGACTCCCTACAGCGCAATACACTCCTACGAGCAGTACTTC
D: TRBD1; J: TRBJ2-7; size: .; V: TRBV2; CDR3: CASSEADRGPLEQYF; DNA: TGTGCCAGCAGTGAAGCCGACAGGGGACCGCTCGAGCAGTACTTC
D: .; J: TRBJ1-1; size: .; V: TRBV15; CDR3: CATSTLPREVMGIGTEAFF; DNA: TGTGCCACCAGCACGCTACCCCGGGAGGTTATGGGTATTGGGACTGAAGCTTTCTTT
D: .; J: TRBJ2-5; size: .; V: TRBV13; CDR3: CASSLLIEAGETQYF; DNA: TGTGCCAGCAGCTTACTAATAGAGGCCGGGGAGACCCAGTACTTC
D: TRBD1; J: TRBJ2-4; size: few; V: TRBV5-1; CDR3: CASSLGGRARNIQYF; DNA: TGCGCCAGCAGCTTAGGGGGCAGGGCGAGAAACATTCAGTACTTC
D: .; J: TRBJ1-1; size: .; V: TRBV7-9; CDR3: CASSFLGTEAFF; DNA: TGTGCCAGCAGCTTTTTGGGCACTGAAGCTTTCTTT
D: .; J: TRBJ2-7; size: .; V: TRBV5-6; CDR3: CASSLGVSYEQYF; DNA: TGTGCCAGCAGCTTGGGAGTTTCCTACGAGCAGTACTTC